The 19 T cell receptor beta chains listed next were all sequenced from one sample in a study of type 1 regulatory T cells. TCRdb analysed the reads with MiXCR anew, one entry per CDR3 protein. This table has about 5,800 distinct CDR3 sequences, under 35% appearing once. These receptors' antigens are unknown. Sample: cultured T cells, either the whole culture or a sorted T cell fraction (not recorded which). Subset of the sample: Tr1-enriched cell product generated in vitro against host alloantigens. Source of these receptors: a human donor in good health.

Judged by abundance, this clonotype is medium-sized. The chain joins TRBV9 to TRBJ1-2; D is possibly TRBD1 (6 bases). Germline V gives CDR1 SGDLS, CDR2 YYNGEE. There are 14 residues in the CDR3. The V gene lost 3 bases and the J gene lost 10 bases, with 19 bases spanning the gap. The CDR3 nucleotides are TGTGCCAGCAGCGGCTATACGGGACACATAATCTACACCTTC. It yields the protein CASSGYTGHIIYTF.

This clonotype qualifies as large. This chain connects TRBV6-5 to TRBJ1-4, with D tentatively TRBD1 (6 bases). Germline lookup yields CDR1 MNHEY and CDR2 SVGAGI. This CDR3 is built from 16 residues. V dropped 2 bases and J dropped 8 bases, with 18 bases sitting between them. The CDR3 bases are TGTGCCAGCAGTTACACTCCCGACAGGCTTGGGGAAAAACTGTTTTTT. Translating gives CASSYTPDRLGEKLFF.

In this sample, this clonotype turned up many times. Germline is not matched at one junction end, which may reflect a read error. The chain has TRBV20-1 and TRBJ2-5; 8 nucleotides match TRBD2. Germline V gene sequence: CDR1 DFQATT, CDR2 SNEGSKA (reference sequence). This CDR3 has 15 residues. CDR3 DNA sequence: TGCAGTGCTAGAGATCCCGGCCACCTAGCGGGCCCCATTCCATTC. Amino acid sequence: CSARDPGHLAGPIPF.

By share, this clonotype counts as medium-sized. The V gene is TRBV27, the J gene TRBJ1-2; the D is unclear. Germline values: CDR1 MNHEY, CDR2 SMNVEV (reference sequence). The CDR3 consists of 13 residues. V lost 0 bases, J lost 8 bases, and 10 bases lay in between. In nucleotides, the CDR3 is TGTGCCAGCAGTTTATCAGGACTATGGGGCTACACCTTC. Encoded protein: CASSLSGLWGYTF.

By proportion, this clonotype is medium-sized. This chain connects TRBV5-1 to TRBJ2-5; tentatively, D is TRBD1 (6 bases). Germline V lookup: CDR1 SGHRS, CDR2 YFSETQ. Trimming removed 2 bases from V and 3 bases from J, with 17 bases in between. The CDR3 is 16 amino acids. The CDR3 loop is CASSFGPGHNKETQYF. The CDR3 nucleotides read TGCGCCAGCAGCTTCGGACCGGGACACAACAAAGAGACCCAGTACTTC.

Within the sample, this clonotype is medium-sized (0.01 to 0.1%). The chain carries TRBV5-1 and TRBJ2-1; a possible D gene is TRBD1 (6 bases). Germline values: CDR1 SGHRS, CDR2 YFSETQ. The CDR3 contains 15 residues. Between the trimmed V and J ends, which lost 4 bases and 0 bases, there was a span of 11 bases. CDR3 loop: CASSIVGGSYNEQFF. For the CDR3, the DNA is TGCGCCAGCAGCATAGTAGGGGGCTCCTACAATGAGCAGTTCTTC.

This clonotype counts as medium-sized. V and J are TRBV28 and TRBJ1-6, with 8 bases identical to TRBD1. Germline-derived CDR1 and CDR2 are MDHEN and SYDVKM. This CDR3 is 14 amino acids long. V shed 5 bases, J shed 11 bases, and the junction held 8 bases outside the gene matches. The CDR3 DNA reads TGTGCCAGCAGTCTCGGACAGGGTGAGGCACCCCTCCACTTT. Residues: CASSLGQGEAPLHF. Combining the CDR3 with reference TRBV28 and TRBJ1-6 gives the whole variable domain DVKVTQSSRYLVKRTGEKVFLECVQDMDHENMFWYRQDPGLGLRLIYFSYDVKMKEKGDIPEGYSVSREKKERFSLILESASTNQTSMYLCASSLGQGEAPLHFGNGTRLTVT.

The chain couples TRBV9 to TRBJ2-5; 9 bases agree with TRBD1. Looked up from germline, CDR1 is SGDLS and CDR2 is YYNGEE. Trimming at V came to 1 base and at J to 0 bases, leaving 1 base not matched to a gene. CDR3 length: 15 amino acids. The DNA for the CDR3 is TGTGCCAGCAGCGTACGACAGGGGGACCAAGAGACCCAGTACTTC. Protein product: CASSVRQGDQETQYF.

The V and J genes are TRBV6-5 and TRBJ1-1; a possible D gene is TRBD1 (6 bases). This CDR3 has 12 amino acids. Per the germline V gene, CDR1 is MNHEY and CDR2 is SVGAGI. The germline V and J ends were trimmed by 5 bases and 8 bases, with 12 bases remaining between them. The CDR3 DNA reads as TGTGCCAGCAGTAAAGAGGGGGGGGAAGCTTTCTTT. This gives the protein CASSKEGGEAFF.

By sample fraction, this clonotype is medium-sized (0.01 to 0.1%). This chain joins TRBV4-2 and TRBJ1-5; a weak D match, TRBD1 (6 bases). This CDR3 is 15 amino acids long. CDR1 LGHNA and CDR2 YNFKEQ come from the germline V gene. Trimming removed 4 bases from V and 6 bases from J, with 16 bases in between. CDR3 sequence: CASSRTQGRVQPQHF. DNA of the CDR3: TGTGCCAGCAGCCGGACACAGGGTAGAGTTCAGCCCCAGCATTTT.

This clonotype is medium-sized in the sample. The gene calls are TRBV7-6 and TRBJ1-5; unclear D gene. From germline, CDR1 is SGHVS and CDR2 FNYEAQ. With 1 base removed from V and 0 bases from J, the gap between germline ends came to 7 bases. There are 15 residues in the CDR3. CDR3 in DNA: TGTGCCAGCAGCTTAGAAGGGAATAGCAATCAGCCCCAGCATTTT. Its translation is CASSLEGNSNQPQHF.

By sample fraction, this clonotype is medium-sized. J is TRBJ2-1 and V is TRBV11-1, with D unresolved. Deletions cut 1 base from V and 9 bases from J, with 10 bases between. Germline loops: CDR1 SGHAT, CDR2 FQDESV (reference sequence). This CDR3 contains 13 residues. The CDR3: CASSLDQTLEQFF. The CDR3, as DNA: TGTGCCAGCAGCTTAGATCAAACTCTTGAGCAGTTCTTC.

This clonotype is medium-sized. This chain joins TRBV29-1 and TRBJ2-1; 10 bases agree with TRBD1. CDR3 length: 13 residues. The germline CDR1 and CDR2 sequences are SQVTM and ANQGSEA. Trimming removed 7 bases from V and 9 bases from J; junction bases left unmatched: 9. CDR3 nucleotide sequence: TGCAGCGCCCCCCGGACAGGGGGAACTGAGCAGTTCTTC. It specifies CSAPRTGGTEQFF.

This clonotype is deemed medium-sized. CDR3 DNA: TGTGCCAGCAGCCAACGACTAGCGGGAGTAGCCTACGAGCAGTACTTC. Amino acids: CASSQRLAGVAYEQYF. V is TRBV3-1 and J is TRBJ2-7, with 12 bases lining up with TRBD2. From germline, CDR1 is LGHDT and CDR2 YNNKEL (reference sequence). The CDR3 spans 16 residues. V was clipped by 2 bases and J by 2 bases; unmatched bases: 4.

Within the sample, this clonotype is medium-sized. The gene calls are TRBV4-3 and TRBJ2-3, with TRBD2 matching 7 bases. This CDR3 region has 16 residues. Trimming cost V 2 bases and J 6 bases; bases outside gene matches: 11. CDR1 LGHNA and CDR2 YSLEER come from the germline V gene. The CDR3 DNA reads TGCGCCAGCAGCCAAAATCCGGCGGGAGATATTGATACGCAGTATTTT. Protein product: CASSQNPAGDIDTQYF.

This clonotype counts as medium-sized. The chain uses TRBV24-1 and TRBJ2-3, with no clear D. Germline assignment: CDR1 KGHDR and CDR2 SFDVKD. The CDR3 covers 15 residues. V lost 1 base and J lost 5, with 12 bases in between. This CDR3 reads CATSDFSATQDTQYF. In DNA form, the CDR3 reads TGTGCCACCAGTGATTTCTCAGCGACCCAAGATACGCAGTATTTT.

CDR3 nucleotides: TGTGCCAGCAGTTTTTATTCAGGGACTTACACTGAAGCTTTCTTT. It specifies CASSFYSGTYTEAFF. V usage is TRBV28 and J usage is TRBJ1-1; TRBD1 is a possible D gene (5 bases). CDR3 size: 15 residues. The germline CDR1 and CDR2 sequences are MDHEN and SYDVKM. The ends were cut back, 3 bases at V and 3 bases at J, with 14 bases in the middle. Full variable domain (remainder filled in from reference TRBV28 and TRBJ1-1): DVKVTQSSRYLVKRTGEKVFLECVQDMDHENMFWYRQDPGLGLRLIYFSYDVKMKEKGDIPEGYSVSREKKERFSLILESASTNQTSMYLCASSFYSGTYTEAFFGQGTRLTVV.

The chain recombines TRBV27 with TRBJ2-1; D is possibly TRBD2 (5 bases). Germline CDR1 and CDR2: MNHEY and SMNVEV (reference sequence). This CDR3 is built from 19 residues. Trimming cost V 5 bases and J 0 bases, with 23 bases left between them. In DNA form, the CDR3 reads TGTGCCAGCAGTCAAGGGCAAAGGGTCGGGATAAACTCCTACAATGAGCAGTTCTTC. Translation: CASSQGQRVGINSYNEQFF.

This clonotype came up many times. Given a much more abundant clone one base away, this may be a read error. CDR3: CVSTPWSGNQPQHF. Written as DNA, the CDR3 is TGTGTCAGCACCCCCTGGTCGGGGAATCAGCCCCAGCATTTT. The gene calls are TRBV12-3 or TRBV12-4 and TRBJ1-5; D ambiguous. This CDR3 has 14 residues.